Shown below are 15 T cell receptor beta chains from a single sample sequenced in a study of radiotherapy plus CTLA-4 blockade in lung cancer. Clones were sequenced by immunoSEQ multiplex PCR, and TCRdb holds only the in-frame ones, with some missing. The sample lists some 80,000 clones; 60% to 85% were seen once. Specimen: peripheral blood, collected from a patient treated with radiotherapy plus ipilimumab. Receptor source: a human donor with non-small cell lung cancer whose response to radiotherapy plus ipilimumab could not be evaluated. Some clones in this sample may be carry-over from other donors' samples.

The chain links TRBV4-3 to TRBJ1-6; no reliable D call. The CDR3 sequence is 14 residues long. The V end lost 1 base, the J end lost 8 bases, and 9 bases lay between the germline ends. Germline V gene sequence: CDR1 LGHNA, CDR2 YSLEER. The CDR3 sequence: CASSQVFLDSPLHF. The CDR3 nucleotides read TGCGCCAGCAGCCAAGTGTTTCTTGATTCACCCCTCCACTTT.

This clone was found once. The chain is built from TRBV6-5 and TRBJ1-4, with D uncertain. V dropped 3 bases and J dropped 1 base, with 6 bases sitting between them. The CDR3 loop spans 14 amino acids. Germline CDR1 and CDR2: MNHEY and SVGAGI. Written as DNA, the CDR3 is TGTGCCAGCAGTTATTCAGGAACTAATGAAAAACTGTTTTTT. Protein sequence: CASSYSGTNEKLFF.

This clone was recorded only once. The DNA of the CDR3 is TGCGCCAGCAGCTTGGAGGGGGGGAGCGGGTACAATGAGCAGTTCTTC. Translating gives CASSLEGGSGYNEQFF. J is TRBJ2-1 and V is TRBV5-1; perhaps TRBD2 as D (7 bases). Germline lookup yields CDR1 SGHRS and CDR2 YFSETQ. This CDR3 comprises 16 residues. Deletions cut 0 bases from V and 4 bases from J, with 14 bases between.

The rearrangement links TRBV6-5 to TRBJ2-1; 9 positions agree with TRBD2. In germline, CDR1 is MNHEY, CDR2 SVGAGI. CDR3 length: 15 residues. V shed 4 bases and J 6 bases; nucleotides not matched to a gene: 7. CDR3 loop: CASSWGLATTNEQFF. CDR3 DNA: TGTGCCAGCAGTTGGGGACTAGCAACTACCAATGAGCAGTTCTTC.

The genes are TRBV27 and TRBJ1-2; D is possibly TRBD1 (6 bases). The germline V gene has CDR1 MNHEY and CDR2 SMNVEV (reference sequence). Trimming shortened V by 4 bases and J by 2 bases, and 20 bases separated the two germline ends. This CDR3 has 17 residues. The CDR3 region is CASSSVPWTALNYGYTF. CDR3 nucleotides: TGTGCCAGCAGTTCCGTCCCTTGGACAGCCTTAAACTATGGCTACACCTTC.

This clone showed up just a few times. V gene TRBV28 combines with J gene TRBJ1-6; TRBD1 aligns across 7 bases. V was clipped by 3 bases and J by 6 bases; unmatched bases: 2. Germline CDR1 MDHEN, CDR2 SYDVKM. The length of the CDR3 is 14 residues. This chain's CDR3 is CASSFRQGNSPLHF. The CDR3 DNA sequence: TGTGCCAGCAGTTTCAGACAGGGTAATTCACCCCTCCACTTT.

This sequence joins TRBV7-8 and TRBJ2-7; 10 bases fit TRBD1. V lost 10 bases, J lost 6 bases, and 9 bases stayed unmatched. This CDR3 has 13 amino acids. Per the germline V gene, CDR1 is SGHVS and CDR2 is FQNEAQ. This chain's CDR3 is CATTTGGAGEQYF. CDR3 DNA sequence: TGTGCCACCACGACAGGGGGCGCGGGCGAGCAGTACTTC.

The chain carries TRBV9 and TRBJ2-5, with 10 bases aligning to TRBD2. V trimming: 2 bases; J trimming: 5 bases; junction bases outside the gene matches: 15. Per the germline V gene, CDR1 is SGDLS and CDR2 is YYNGEE. CDR3 length: 18 amino acids. DNA of the CDR3: TGTGCCAGCAGCGTTTCCCAGGCTAGCGGGGGACTAGGGGAGACCCAGTACTTC. Translation gives CASSVSQASGGLGETQYF.

The gene calls are TRBV10-3 and TRBJ1-2; D is possibly TRBD1 (5 bases). The V gene's germline CDR1 is ENHRY and CDR2 SYGVKD. Trimming took off 2 bases at V and 1 base at J, with 17 bases between the two ends. This CDR3 comprises 17 residues. CDR3 nucleotide sequence: TGTGCCATCAGTGAGGCCTGGGGCAGAGCTATTAACTATGGCTACACCTTC. This encodes CAISEAWGRAINYGYTF.

The V and J genes are TRBV5-1 and TRBJ1-2; 7 nucleotides line up with TRBD1. Looked up from germline, CDR1 is SGHRS and CDR2 is YFSETQ. This CDR3 comprises 13 residues. Losses at the gene ends were 4 bases for V and 6 bases for J; bases not matched to a gene: 6. CDR3 bases: TGCGCCAGCAGCCCGCCGGGACAGAATGGCTACACCTTC. Translated, it gives CASSPPGQNGYTF.

This clone has only one observation. The chain employs TRBV7-9 and TRBJ1-2; no clear D. Trimming took 7 bases from V and 5 from J, leaving 8 bases between them. The CDR3 is 11 residues long. The germline gives CDR1 SEHNR, CDR2 FQNEAQ (reference sequence). In DNA, the CDR3 is TGTGCCAGCACTTCGGGTTATGGCTACACCTTC. It yields the protein CASTSGYGYTF.

V is TRBV9 and J is TRBJ2-2; 12 bases agree with TRBD2. CDR1 and CDR2 from the germline V gene are SGDLS and YYNGEE. The CDR3 has 17 residues. The junction had 4 bases not matched to a gene; V was cut back by 3 bases and J by 1 base. CDR3 loop: CASSETSGGWNTGELFF. In DNA, the CDR3 is TGTGCCAGCAGCGAGACTAGCGGGGGTTGGAACACCGGGGAGCTGTTTTTT. Supplemented by reference TRBV9 and TRBJ2-2, the full variable domain reads DSGVTQTPKHLITATGQRVTLRCSPRSGDLSVYWYQQSLDQGLQFLIQYYNGEERAKGNILERFSAQQFPDLHSELNLSSLELGDSALYFCASSETSGGWNTGELFFGEGSRLTVL.

The rearrangement joins TRBV5-1 to TRBJ2-1, with no clear D. V gave up 0 bases and J gave up 6 bases, with 10 bases separating them. Germline V gene lookup returns CDR1 SGHRS and CDR2 YFSETQ. This CDR3 spans 14 amino acids. The CDR3 sequence: CASSLAKTVNEQFF. The CDR3 DNA reads as TGCGCCAGCAGCTTGGCCAAAACAGTCAATGAGCAGTTCTTC.

The V call is TRBV11-3, the J call TRBJ2-2; D gene unclear. The CDR3 spans 13 residues. Trimming stripped 0 bases from V and 5 bases from J, with 4 bases between. CDR1 and CDR2 from the germline V gene are SGHNT and YENEEA. The CDR3 coding sequence is TGTGCCAGCAGCTTAGACGGGACCGGGGAGCTGTTTTTT. Protein sequence: CASSLDGTGELFF.

This chain connects TRBV5-4 to TRBJ2-3, with TRBD2 identical over 8 bases. This CDR3 region has 16 residues. CDR1 is SGHNT, CDR2 YYREEE, per germline (reference sequence). J gave up 3 bases and V 4 bases, and 10 bases lay outside the gene matches. DNA for the CDR3: TGTGCCAGCAGCCCGGGGGGGCAGGGTGGAACAGATACGCAGTATTTT. This sequence encodes CASSPGGQGGTDTQYF.